This T cell receptor (beta chain) originates from a study of T cells in Graves' hyperthyroidism and ophthalmopathy. In the case of this clonotype: What it binds is not known.

Amplification of TCR beta CDR3 regions used RNA as the template. HTBI primers were the set used in a first-round RT-PCR of the TCR CDR3. A single record per CDR3 protein comes from TCRdb applying MiXCR to the multiplex PCR reads. Among more than 550,000 distinct CDR3 sequences listed, 15% to 20% were seen once. General study findings and limits: Ophthalmopathy was separated from stable hyperthyroidism by a 13 V-J model.

V gave up 0 bases and J gave up 1 base, with 6 bases separating them. Germline-derived CDR1 and CDR2 are MGHRA and YSYEKL. CDR3 length: 14 residues. V and J are TRBV4-1 and TRBJ1-1; unclear D gene. The material sequenced was blood. The receptor was derived from a man in his forties or fifties with Graves' hyperthyroidism. The CDR3 reads CASSQDAGNTEAFF. The CDR3 bases are TGCGCCAGCAGCCAAGATGCAGGGAACACTGAAGCTTTCTTT.